These 9 T cell receptor beta chains came from one sample sequenced in a study of spatial heterogeneity in lung cancer. Time point: blood at routine non-recurrence follow-up after resection. No cells were sorted before sequencing. The whole RNA sequenced was extracted from tumor, nontumor lung or frozen PBMC. From the 5' RACE reads, TCRdb called clonotypes with MiXCR, one entry per CDR3 protein. The sample holds around 120,000 distinct CDR3 sequences, 12% seen once. This material consisted of PBMCs, taken at follow-up. These TCRs come from a male donor with early-stage non-small cell lung cancer.

The chain is built from TRBV20-1 and TRBJ1-5; D might be TRBD1 (5 bases). The germline V gene encodes CDR1 DFQATT and CDR2 SNEGSKA (reference sequence). The CDR3 is 15 residues long. V lost 7 bases and J lost 7, with 23 bases in between. In DNA, the CDR3 is TGCAGTGTGGGACGTCTACTCCGAACGGGGCAGCCCCAGCATTTT. Its translation is CSVGRLLRTGQPQHF.

CDR3 bases: TGTGCCAGCAGTCAGGGCAGTGGGACTAGGTCCGGCTATGGCTACACCTTC. It encodes CASSQGSGTRSGYGYTF. This chain connects TRBV12-3 or TRBV12-4 to TRBJ1-2, with D possibly being TRBD1 (5 bases). CDR3 size: 17 residues. V was trimmed by 5 bases and J by 4 bases, leaving 23 bases between them.

This clonotype was detected a few times. The gene calls are TRBV2 and TRBJ2-1; D perhaps matches TRBD1 (5 bases). The ends were cut back, 5 bases at V and 9 bases at J, with 14 bases in the middle. The germline CDR1 and CDR2 sequences are SNHLY and FYNNEI. There are 13 residues in the CDR3. This chain's CDR3 is CASSPGGAGEQFF. CDR3 DNA: TGTGCCAGCAGTCCGGGTGGGGCTGGTGAGCAGTTCTTC.

This clonotype was counted at least ten times. J is TRBJ1-6 and V is TRBV18; D perhaps matches TRBD1 (5 bases). The CDR3 sequence is 16 residues long. Looked up from germline, CDR1 is KGHSH and CDR2 is LQKENI. V was clipped by 0 bases and J by 8 bases, with 14 bases between them. CDR3: CASSPPTAHSYSPLHF. The CDR3 region has the DNA TGTGCCAGCTCACCACCGACAGCGCATAGCTATTCACCCCTCCACTTT.

The CDR3 nucleotides read TGTGCCAGCAGCTTCCAAGGAGGAGCGGGGATCACAGATACGCAGTATTTT. Its protein product is CASSFQGGAGITDTQYF. V is TRBV7-8 and J is TRBJ2-3; 7 positions match TRBD2. CDR3 length equals 17 residues. CDR1 and CDR2 (germline): SGHVS, FQNEAQ. V shed 3 bases and J 2 bases; nucleotides not matched to a gene: 11.

The chain joins TRBV4-1 to TRBJ1-5; D perhaps matches TRBD1 (6 bases). V was cut by 1 base and J by 3 bases, with 10 bases left in between. The CDR3 covers 15 residues. Germline CDR1 MGHRA, CDR2 YSYEKL. The CDR3 spells CASSQGGQINQPQHF. CDR3 sequence (DNA): TGCGCCAGCAGCCAAGGAGGACAGATCAATCAGCCCCAGCATTTT.

The genes are TRBV5-1 and TRBJ2-2, with 9 bases identical to TRBD2. This CDR3 contains 15 residues. Germline loops: CDR1 SGHRS, CDR2 YFSETQ. V was pared by 0 bases and J by 5 bases, with 2 bases of the junction left unmatched. In nucleotides, the CDR3 is TGCGCCAGCAGCTTGGGGCTAGCGGGGACCGGGGAGCTGTTTTTT. Protein product: CASSLGLAGTGELFF.

This clonotype was counted ten times or more. This chain links TRBV15 with TRBJ2-7; D is uncertain. This CDR3 region has 13 residues. Germline V gene sequence: CDR1 LNHNV, CDR2 YYDKDF (reference sequence). Deletions cut 1 base from V and 6 bases from J, with 10 bases between. Written as DNA, the CDR3 is TGTGCCACCAGCAGAGTTATTAACTCCGAGCAGTACTTC. Its translation: CATSRVINSEQYF. Variable domain in full (rest from reference TRBV15 and TRBJ2-7): DAMVIQNPRYQVTQFGKPVTLSCSQTLNHNVMYWYQQKSSQAPKLLFHYYDKDFNNEADTPDNFQSRRPNTSFCFLDIRSPGLGDTAMYLCATSRVINSEQYFGPGTRLTVT.

This clonotype turned up a few times. The chain joins TRBV7-8 to TRBJ2-5; D gene unclear. Trimming cost V 3 bases and J 5 bases, with 4 bases left between them. The CDR3 loop spans 11 amino acids. The germline V gene has CDR1 SGHVS and CDR2 FQNEAQ. Here the CDR3 DNA reads TGTGCCAGCAGCTTGTTTGAGACCCAGTACTTC. Translating gives CASSLFETQYF.